The source of this T cell receptor (beta chain) is a study of cytomegalovirus exposure and HLA in healthy donors. Looking at the study overall: Genotyping showed around four fifths of almost 400 donors falling in the Caucasian-associated ancestry cluster.

PCR primers comprised 60 Vbeta and 13 Jbeta primers. Profiling relied on immunoSEQ multiplex PCR, and the TCRdb table lists in-frame clones only, not all of them. The data contain around 76,000 clones, just under 80% of them singletons. The germline V gene encodes CDR1 ENHRY and CDR2 SYGVKD. The CDR3 contains 15 residues. V trimming: 4 bases; J trimming: 7 bases; junction bases outside the gene matches: 8. Donors were nominally healthy when sampled, though unrecorded immune exposures were likely. The clonotype originates from a middle-aged woman in good health and CMV-seropositive. The rearrangement joins TRBV10-3 to TRBJ2-1; 9 bases map to TRBD2. Sequenced sample: PBMCs. The CDR3 here is CAISGGSGGLNEQFF. CDR3 in DNA: TGTGCCATCAGTGGAGGTAGCGGGGGATTGAATGAGCAGTTCTTC.